This T cell receptor (beta chain) derives from a study of T cell repertoires in cytomegalovirus infection. CDR3 length: 13 residues. Germline V lookup: CDR1 MNHEY, CDR2 SVGAGI. The V end lost 0 bases, the J end lost 6 bases, and 5 bases lay between the germline ends. One entry per CDR3 protein results from TCRdb running MiXCR on the reads. This table has about 490,000 distinct CDR3 sequences, about 15% appearing once. Input material: CD8+ T cells from PBMCs. The source of this sequence is a human donor in good health (CMV status not recorded). Some clones in this sample may be carry-over from other donors' samples. The V gene is TRBV6-5, the J gene TRBJ2-2; no clear D. DNA of the CDR3: TGTGCCAGCAGTTACTCATTTCCCGGGGAGCTGTTTTTT. Translating gives CASSYSFPGELFF.